This passage covers 28 T cell receptor beta chains from one sample sequenced in a study of identical twins. TCRdb used MiXCR to reprocess the 5' RACE reads, holding one entry per CDR3 protein. The table lists more than 650,000 distinct CDR3 sequences, 5.5% to 6.5% of them singletons, with approximately 1.6% in the top ten. Source material: naive T cells sorted from blood. Receptors originate from a man in his late teens or twenties in good health.

This clonotype was found many times. The genes are TRBV20-1 and TRBJ2-5; D gene ambiguous. The CDR3 covers 13 residues. Trimming stripped 4 bases from V and 1 base from J, with 10 bases between. Per the germline V gene, CDR1 is DFQATT and CDR2 is SNEGSKA (reference sequence). CDR3 region: CSATWGSQETQYF. CDR3 sequence (DNA): TGCAGTGCTACCTGGGGATCCCAAGAGACCCAGTACTTC.

This clonotype showed up many times. CDR3 region: CSALIAGGSTDTQYF. The CDR3 DNA follows: TGCAGTGCTTTAATAGCGGGAGGGTCCACAGATACGCAGTATTTT. This chain uses TRBV20-1 with TRBJ2-3; the match to TRBD2 covers 11 bases. The CDR3 has 15 residues. Unmatched junction bases numbered 6, after V lost 5 bases and J lost 2 bases. From germline, CDR1 is DFQATT and CDR2 SNEGSKA (reference sequence).

This clonotype was seen repeatedly, ten times or more. The chain links TRBV12-3 or TRBV12-4 to TRBJ2-1; a possible D gene is TRBD1 (5 bases). This CDR3 comprises 14 residues. Deletions cut 5 bases from V and 6 bases from J, with 14 bases between. The CDR3 loop reads CASSKAPGFNEQFF. CDR3 bases: TGTGCCAGCAGTAAAGCTCCAGGGTTCAATGAGCAGTTCTTC.

The chain has TRBV7-3 and TRBJ2-3; tentatively, D is TRBD1 (6 bases). The CDR3 is 15 amino acids. CDR1 and CDR2 (germline): SGHTA, FQGTGA. Trimming shortened V by 0 bases and J by 2 bases, and 9 bases separated the two germline ends. The DNA for the CDR3 is TGTGCCAGCAGCTTAACGGGGGCGGCCACAGATACGCAGTATTTT. Protein product: CASSLTGAATDTQYF.

On this clonotype itself: A much larger clone sits a single nucleotide away, making a read error possible. Likely a read error: the CDR3 ends without its conserved phenylalanine or tryptophan. V gene TRBV2 combines with J gene TRBJ2-1, with 9 bases identical to TRBD1. Germline CDR1 SNHLY, CDR2 FYNNEI. This CDR3 spans 14 amino acids. V shed 6 bases and J 6 bases; nucleotides not matched to a gene: 6. The CDR3: CASSPTGGGNEQFL. The CDR3 nucleotides are TGTGCCAGCAGCCCGACAGGGGGAGGCAATGAGCAGTTCTTG.

This clonotype occurred many times. The rearrangement joins TRBV5-4 to TRBJ2-7; no definite D call. Germline assignment: CDR1 SGHNT and CDR2 YYREEE (reference sequence). The CDR3 extends over 11 amino acids. The V end lost 4 bases, the J end lost 5 bases, and 7 bases lay between the germline ends. Here the CDR3 reads CASSHLDEQYF. CDR3 in DNA: TGTGCCAGCAGCCACCTCGACGAGCAGTACTTC.

The rearrangement links TRBV25-1 to TRBJ2-7; D unclear. The germline gives CDR1 MGHDK, CDR2 SYGVNS. The CDR3 is 16 residues long. V was trimmed by 3 bases and J by 2 bases, leaving 17 bases between them. As DNA, the CDR3 is TGTGCCAGCAGTGACTCGCCCTACGTGGTGGCCTACGAGCAGTACGTC. Amino acids: CASSDSPYVVAYEQYV.

The DNA for the CDR3 is TGTGCCAGCAGTGGGCGATTGGCTCAGGGTAAAGAGACCCAGTACTTC. Translated, it gives CASSGRLAQGKETQYF. The V gene is TRBV28, the J gene TRBJ2-5; possibly TRBD1 for D (5 bases). The germline V gene has CDR1 MDHEN and CDR2 SYDVKM. The V end lost 5 bases, the J end lost 3 bases, and 19 bases lay between the germline ends. The CDR3 sequence is 16 residues long. Full variable domain (rest looked up from reference TRBV28 and TRBJ2-5): DVKVTQSSRYLVKRTGEKVFLECVQDMDHENMFWYRQDPGLGLRLIYFSYDVKMKEKGDIPEGYSVSREKKERFSLILESASTNQTSMYLCASSGRLAQGKETQYFGPGTRLLVL.

This clonotype showed up many times. The genes are TRBV12-3 or TRBV12-4 and TRBJ2-7, with TRBD2 matching over 9 bases. The trim removed 1 base at V and 3 bases at J, leaving 4 bases unmatched. The CDR3 extends over 15 amino acids. The CDR3 DNA reads TGTGCCAGCAGTTTAGGCCTAGCGGGAATCTACGAGCAGTACGTC. Its protein product is CASSLGLAGIYEQYV.

This clonotype has ten or more counts. V and J are TRBV7-9 and TRBJ2-1, with 7 bases matching TRBD2. The CDR3 has 14 residues. Germline values: CDR1 SEHNR, CDR2 FQNEAQ (reference sequence). J lost 7 bases, V lost 1 base, and 4 bases had no gene match. CDR3 nucleotide sequence: TGTGCCAGCAGCTTAGGCGGGAGTGGGAATGAGCAGTTCTTC. This codes for CASSLGGSGNEQFF. The full variable domain, with the rest looked up from reference TRBV7-9 and TRBJ2-1, is DTGVSQNPRHKITKRGQNVTFRCDPISEHNRLYWYRQTLGQGPEFLTYFQNEAQLEKSRLLSDRFSAERPKGSFSTLEIQRTEQGDSAMYLCASSLGGSGNEQFFGPGTRLTVL.

V is TRBV6-1 and J is TRBJ2-3; TRBD1 matches at 7 bases. J gave up 5 bases and V 7 bases, and 9 bases lay outside the gene matches. The CDR3 sequence is 14 residues long. In germline, CDR1 is MNHNS, CDR2 SASEGT. The CDR3 here is CASIRGGAEDTQYF. The CDR3 coding sequence is TGTGCCAGCATACGAGGGGGCGCCGAAGATACGCAGTATTTT.

This clonotype occurred many times. The rearrangement uses TRBV10-3 and TRBJ2-1; no clear D gene. Germline lookup yields CDR1 ENHRY and CDR2 SYGVKD. The CDR3 is 12 residues long. V was cut by 0 bases and J by 5 bases, with 2 bases left in between. The CDR3 is CAISESDNEQFF. CDR3 DNA: TGTGCCATCAGTGAGTCGGACAATGAGCAGTTCTTC.

This clonotype showed up many times. The rearrangement links TRBV29-1 to TRBJ2-1; TRBD2 agrees at 9 bases. The length of the CDR3 is 14 residues. Germline trimming cut 4 bases from V and 6 bases from J; bases unmatched to any gene: 7. Germline lookup yields CDR1 SQVTM and CDR2 ANQGSEA. DNA of the CDR3: TGCAGCGTTGCCCCGGGACTAGCAAGCAATGAGCAGTTCTTC. It specifies CSVAPGLASNEQFF.

This clonotype was seen a handful of times. The CDR3 DNA reads as TGTGCCAGCAAGGGGGCTCGCGGGGAGCTGTTTTTT. It yields the protein CASKGARGELFF. The chain carries TRBV6-1 and TRBJ2-2, with TRBD1 matching 7 bases. CDR3 length: 12 amino acids. CDR1 and CDR2 (germline): MNHNS, SASEGT. The V and J ends lost 7 bases and 7 bases, in that order; junction bases with no gene match: 3.

In this sample, this clonotype turned up many times. The chain couples TRBV20-1 to TRBJ2-1; 8 nucleotides match TRBD2. This CDR3 comprises 14 residues. From germline, CDR1 is DFQATT and CDR2 SNEGSKA (reference sequence). The ends lost 0 bases at V and 8 bases at J; junction bases unmatched: 6. CDR3 nucleotides: TGCAGTGCTAGAGATTTACGGGAGGGCCATGAGCAGTTCTTC. This codes for CSARDLREGHEQFF.

This clonotype has just a few counts. The gene calls are TRBV6-1 and TRBJ1-1, with D tentatively TRBD1 (5 bases). CDR3 length equals 14 residues. CDR1 and CDR2 (germline): MNHNS, SASEGT. Trimming cost V 7 bases and J 5 bases, with 17 bases left between them. CDR3 amino acids: CASTQGRGGTEAFF. In nucleotides, the CDR3 is TGTGCCAGCACTCAAGGTCGGGGGGGTACTGAAGCTTTCTTT.

V and J are TRBV30 and TRBJ2-1; 8 nucleotides agree with TRBD2. The V gene end was trimmed by 5 bases and the J gene end by 6 bases; junction bases not matched to a gene: 6. The CDR3 is 13 amino acids. Germline V gene data show CDR1 as GTSNPN and CDR2 as SVGIG (reference sequence). This chain's CDR3 is CAWGDGTSNEQFF. CDR3 coding DNA: TGTGCCTGGGGGGACGGGACTAGCAATGAGCAGTTCTTC.

This clonotype showed up many times. CDR3 coding DNA: TGTGCCAGCAGAAGACTTGATACGCAGTATTTT. Amino acid sequence: CASRRLDTQYF. V usage is TRBV7-2 and J usage is TRBJ2-3; no clear D. V lost 6 bases and J lost 6, with 7 bases in between. There are 11 residues in the CDR3. Germline V lookup: CDR1 SGHTA, CDR2 FQGNSA. Based on the CDR3 plus reference TRBV7-2 and TRBJ2-3, the full variable domain is GAGVSQSPSNKVTEKGKDVELRCDPISGHTALYWYRQSLGQGLEFLIYFQGNSAPDKSGLPSDRFSAERTGGSVSTLTIQRTQQEDSAVYLCASRRLDTQYFGPGTRLTVL.

The table lists this clonotype with many counts. This chain connects TRBV6-5 to TRBJ1-1; D unresolved. The V end was cut by 0 bases, the J end by 1 base, with 9 bases between. The CDR3 sequence is 15 residues long. CDR1 is MNHEY, CDR2 SVGAGI, per germline. CDR3 loop: CASSYSPRTNTEAFF. The DNA of the CDR3 is TGTGCCAGCAGTTACTCTCCTCGGACGAACACTGAAGCTTTCTTT.

CDR3 region: CASSQDTSGSAERAYNEQFF. CDR3 sequence (DNA): TGCGCCAGCAGCCAAGATACTAGCGGGTCTGCCGAGCGGGCCTACAATGAGCAGTTCTTC. The chain uses TRBV4-1 and TRBJ2-1; TRBD2 agrees at 9 bases. Per germline, CDR1 MGHRA and CDR2 YSYEKL. The CDR3 is 20 amino acids. J was trimmed by 2 bases and V by 0 bases; bases with no gene match: 14.

This clonotype was found many times. This rearrangement joins TRBV20-1 to TRBJ1-4; tentative D call: TRBD1 (6 bases). V shed 3 bases and J shed 5 bases, with 13 bases lying between them. Germline V CDR1 and CDR2: DFQATT, SNEGSKA (reference sequence). The CDR3 has 14 residues. This CDR3 reads CSARAGQENEKLFF. The CDR3, as DNA: TGCAGTGCTAGGGCGGGACAAGAGAATGAAAAACTGTTTTTT.

Points on this clonotype: One end of the junction fails to match germline, which may point to a read error. The chain links TRBV5-6 to TRBJ1-5; 10 bases line up with TRBD1. The CDR3 covers 15 residues. CDR1 and CDR2 from the germline V gene are SGHDT and YYEEEE. CDR3 region: CVSSRDRGRSQPQHF. The CDR3 region has the DNA TGTGTCAGCAGCCGAGACAGGGGGCGAAGCCAGCCCCAGCATTTT.

There are many counts of this clonotype. The chain joins TRBV15 to TRBJ2-1; D is uncertain. This CDR3 contains 12 residues. CDR1 is LNHNV, CDR2 YYDKDF, per germline (reference sequence). Trimming cost V 6 bases and J 6 bases, with 9 bases left between them. The CDR3 DNA reads as TGTGCCACCAGTAGACCTAGCAATGAGCAGTTCTTC. It encodes CATSRPSNEQFF. Looking up the rest from reference TRBV15 and TRBJ2-1 gives the full variable domain: DAMVIQNPRYQVTQFGKPVTLSCSQTLNHNVMYWYQQKSSQAPKLLFHYYDKDFNNEADTPDNFQSRRPNTSFCFLDIRSPGLGDTAMYLCATSRPSNEQFFGPGTRLTVL.

This clonotype has ten or more counts. V usage is TRBV5-1 and J usage is TRBJ2-2; TRBD2 aligns across 14 bases. The V gene end was trimmed by 4 bases and the J gene end by 5 bases; junction bases not matched to a gene: 1. The CDR3 is 15 amino acids. Per germline, CDR1 SGHRS and CDR2 YFSETQ. The CDR3 sequence: CASSRLAGGTGELFF. In DNA form, the CDR3 reads TGCGCCAGCAGCAGACTAGCGGGAGGGACCGGGGAGCTGTTTTTT.

This clonotype came up a few times. The chain links TRBV7-2 to TRBJ2-7; 7 bases map to TRBD2. This CDR3 region has 14 residues. V gave up 5 bases and J gave up 0 bases; unmatched junction bases: 4. CDR1 is SGHTA and CDR2 is FQGNSA in the germline V gene. The CDR3 coding sequence is TGTGCCAGCAGCCCACGACTAGCCTCCTACGAGCAGTACGTC. It yields the protein CASSPRLASYEQYV.

The chain uses TRBV7-2 and TRBJ2-5; D gene unclear. The CDR3 has 16 residues. The germline V gene encodes CDR1 SGHTA and CDR2 FQGNSA. V was pared by 3 bases and J by 4 bases, with 18 bases between. For the CDR3, the DNA is TGTGCCAGCAGCTTCGGTCGTGGCCAGGCTAGAGAGACCCAGTACTTC. This encodes CASSFGRGQARETQYF.

There are many counts of this clonotype. The chain recombines TRBV7-2 with TRBJ2-1; the D gene is possibly TRBD2 (7 bases). Trimming pared 5 bases from V and 4 bases from J, leaving 15 bases between. CDR3 length: 15 residues. Germline values: CDR1 SGHTA, CDR2 FQGNSA. The CDR3 loop reads CASSTYRGGYNEQFF. Written as DNA, the CDR3 is TGTGCCAGCAGCACCTATAGGGGGGGGTACAATGAGCAGTTCTTC.

The rearrangement uses TRBV5-6 and TRBJ2-5; possible D gene TRBD1, 6 bases. This CDR3 has 14 amino acids. V lost 4 bases and J 9 bases, leaving 19 bases between the germline ends. Germline assignment: CDR1 SGHDT and CDR2 YYEEEE. CDR3 in DNA: TGTGCCAGCAGCGTTGGACAGAAGTTAAGGGCCCAGTACTTC. Its protein is CASSVGQKLRAQYF. The entire variable domain, with the rest obtained from reference TRBV5-6 and TRBJ2-5, is as follows: DAGVTQSPTHLIKTRGQQVTLRCSPKSGHDTVSWYQQALGQGPQFIFQYYEEEERQRGNFPDRFSGHQFPNYSSELNVNALLLGDSALYLCASSVGQKLRAQYFGPGTRLLVL.